This TCR beta chain was retrieved from a study of shared clonotypes between healthy human individuals. Germline V gives CDR1 MNHNS, CDR2 SASEGT. Unmatched junction bases numbered 3, after V lost 1 base and J lost 4 bases. This CDR3 is built from 14 residues. The data were produced by immunoSEQ multiplex PCR, yet TCRdb's version contains in-frame clones alone and is incomplete. This sample carries roughly 1,600,000 clones, approximately 98.5% of them seen once, and the ten largest clones take around 0.33%. Material for sequencing was naive CD4+ T cells sorted from blood. Subset: CD45RA+ positively selected. The sequence came from a man younger than 40 in good health. The chain employs TRBV6-1 and TRBJ2-7; 8 nucleotides agree with TRBD1. DNA of the CDR3: TGTGCCAGCAGTGAAGGGACAGGGTATTACGAGCAGTACTTC. This gives the protein CASSEGTGYYEQYF.